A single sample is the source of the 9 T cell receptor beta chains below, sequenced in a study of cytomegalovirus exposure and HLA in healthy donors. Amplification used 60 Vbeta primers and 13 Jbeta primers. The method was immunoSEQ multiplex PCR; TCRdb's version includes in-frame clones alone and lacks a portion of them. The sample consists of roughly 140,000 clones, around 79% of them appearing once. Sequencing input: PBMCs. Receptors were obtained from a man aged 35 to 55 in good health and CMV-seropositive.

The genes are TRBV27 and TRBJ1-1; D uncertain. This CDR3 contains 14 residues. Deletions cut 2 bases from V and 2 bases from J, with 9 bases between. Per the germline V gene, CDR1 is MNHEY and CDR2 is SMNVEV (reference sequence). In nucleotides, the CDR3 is TGTGCCAGCAGTTTACGGAGTTCCAACACTGAAGCTTTCTTT. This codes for CASSLRSSNTEAFF.

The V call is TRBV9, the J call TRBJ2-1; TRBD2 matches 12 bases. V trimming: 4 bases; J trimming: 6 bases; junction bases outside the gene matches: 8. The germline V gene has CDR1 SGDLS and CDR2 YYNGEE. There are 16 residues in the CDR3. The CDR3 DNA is TGTGCCAGCAGCAAACAACTAGCGGGAGGAGCCAATGAGCAGTTCTTC. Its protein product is CASSKQLAGGANEQFF.

The CDR3 loop reads CASSPTRGTARGETQYF. CDR3 bases: TGTGCCAGCAGCCCAACCCGCGGGACAGCCCGGGGAGAGACCCAGTACTTC. This chain joins TRBV5-8 and TRBJ2-5; tentatively, D is TRBD1 (7 bases). Germline CDR1 and CDR2: SGHTS and YDEGEE. There are 17 residues in the CDR3. V was cut by 4 bases and J by 4 bases, with 23 bases left in between.

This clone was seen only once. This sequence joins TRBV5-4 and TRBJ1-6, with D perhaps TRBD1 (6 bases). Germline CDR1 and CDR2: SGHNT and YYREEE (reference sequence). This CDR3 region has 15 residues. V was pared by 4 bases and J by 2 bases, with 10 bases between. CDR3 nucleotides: TGTGCCAGCAGCGGGCAGGGGCCCTATAATTCACCCCTCCACTTT. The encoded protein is CASSGQGPYNSPLHF.

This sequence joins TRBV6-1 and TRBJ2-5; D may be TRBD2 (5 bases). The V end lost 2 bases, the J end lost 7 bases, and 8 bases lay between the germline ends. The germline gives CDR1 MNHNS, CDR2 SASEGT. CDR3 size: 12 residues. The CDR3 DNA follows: TGTGCCAGCAGTGAAAATCGGGGGACCCAGTACTTC. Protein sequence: CASSENRGTQYF.

CDR3 DNA sequence: TGTGCCAGCAGCTTCTACGGGACAGGAAACACTGAAGCTTTCTTT. Translating it yields CASSFYGTGNTEAFF. This sequence joins TRBV7-9 and TRBJ1-1; 8 bases fit TRBD1. CDR1 is SEHNR, CDR2 FQNEAQ, per germline (reference sequence). V lost 3 bases, J lost 2 bases, and 5 bases stayed unmatched. The CDR3 contains 15 residues.

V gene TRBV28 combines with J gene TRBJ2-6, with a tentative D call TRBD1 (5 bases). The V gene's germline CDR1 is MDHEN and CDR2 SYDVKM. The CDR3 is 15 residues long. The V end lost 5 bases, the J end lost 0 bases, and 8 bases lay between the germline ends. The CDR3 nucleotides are TGTGCCAGCAGTCCAAGGGGCTCTGGGGCCAACGTCCTGACTTTC. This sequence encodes CASSPRGSGANVLTF.

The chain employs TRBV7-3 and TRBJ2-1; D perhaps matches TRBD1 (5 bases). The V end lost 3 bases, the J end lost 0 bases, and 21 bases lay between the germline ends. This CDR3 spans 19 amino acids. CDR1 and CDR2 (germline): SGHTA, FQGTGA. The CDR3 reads CASSFPATNDRGSYNEQFF. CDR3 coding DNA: TGTGCCAGCAGCTTCCCAGCGACCAATGACAGAGGCTCCTACAATGAGCAGTTCTTC.

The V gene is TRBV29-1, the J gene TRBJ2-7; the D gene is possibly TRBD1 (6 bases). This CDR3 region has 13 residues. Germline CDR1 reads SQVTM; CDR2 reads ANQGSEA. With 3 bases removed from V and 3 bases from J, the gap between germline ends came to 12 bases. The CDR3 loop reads CSVDKQGSYEQYF. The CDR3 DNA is TGCAGCGTTGATAAACAGGGTAGCTACGAGCAGTACTTC.